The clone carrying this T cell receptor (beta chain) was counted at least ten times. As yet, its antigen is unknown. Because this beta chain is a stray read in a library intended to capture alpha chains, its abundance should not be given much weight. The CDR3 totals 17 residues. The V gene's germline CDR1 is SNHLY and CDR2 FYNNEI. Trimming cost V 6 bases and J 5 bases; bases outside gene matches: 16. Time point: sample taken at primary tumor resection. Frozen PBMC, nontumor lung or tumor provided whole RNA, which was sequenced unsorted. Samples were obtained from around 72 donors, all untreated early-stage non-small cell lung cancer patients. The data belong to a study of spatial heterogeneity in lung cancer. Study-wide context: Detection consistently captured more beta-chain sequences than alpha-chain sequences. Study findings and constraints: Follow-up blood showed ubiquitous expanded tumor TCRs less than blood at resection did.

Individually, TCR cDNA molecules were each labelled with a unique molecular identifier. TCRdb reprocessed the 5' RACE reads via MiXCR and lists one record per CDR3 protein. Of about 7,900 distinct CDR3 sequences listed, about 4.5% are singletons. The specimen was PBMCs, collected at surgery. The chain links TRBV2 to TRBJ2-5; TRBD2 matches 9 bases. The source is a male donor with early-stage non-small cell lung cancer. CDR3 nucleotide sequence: TGTGCCAGCAGCGCTCCCTCCGGACTAGCGTCCGAGGAGACCCAGTACTTC. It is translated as CASSAPSGLASEETQYF. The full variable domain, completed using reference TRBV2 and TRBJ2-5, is EPEVTQTPSHQVTQMGQEVILRCVPISNHLYFYWYRQILGQKVEFLVSFYNNEISEKSEIFDDQFSVERPDGSNFTLKIRSTKLEDSAMYFCASSAPSGLASEETQYFGPGTRLLVL.